Each of the 14 T cell receptor beta chains below was sequenced from the same sample in a study of response to subunit inactivated influenza vaccine. TCRdb itself ran the RT-PCR reads through MiXCR, one entry per CDR3 protein. The table includes 500,000 to 600,000 distinct CDR3 sequences, approximately 7.1% detected once. This specimen was PBMCs from blood, taken around 2 years after vaccination. These receptors were taken from a man between 50 and 75 years old who received an inactivated influenza vaccine.

Many counts were recorded for this clonotype. This chain connects TRBV10-3 to TRBJ1-4, with TRBD1 identical over 8 bases. The V segment lost 6 bases and the J segment 8 bases; nucleotides outside the gene matches: 11. This CDR3 is built from 15 residues. Germline V gene sequence: CDR1 ENHRY, CDR2 SYGVKD. The CDR3 nucleotides read TGTGCCATCAGCTACGACAGGGGTGGGATCGAAAAACTGTTTTTT. Translated, it gives CAISYDRGGIEKLFF.

V and J are TRBV20-1 and TRBJ1-1; 9 bases align to TRBD1. Germline V gene lookup returns CDR1 DFQATT and CDR2 SNEGSKA (reference sequence). The CDR3 extends over 14 amino acids. V lost 6 bases to trimming and J lost 5 bases; unmatched junction nucleotides: 10. The CDR3 here is CSARPGTGRTEAFF. The CDR3 nucleotides read TGCAGTGCCCGCCCTGGGACAGGGAGGACTGAAGCTTTCTTT.

The J gene is TRBJ2-1, the V gene TRBV6-1; TRBD2 aligns across 9 bases. Germline lookup yields CDR1 MNHNS and CDR2 SASEGT. This CDR3 has 13 residues. V lost 8 bases to trimming and J lost 4 bases; unmatched junction nucleotides: 3. The CDR3 DNA sequence: TGTGCCAGCGGACTAGCGCCTTACAATGAGCAGTTCTTC. Translated: CASGLAPYNEQFF.

This clonotype was detected only a few times. The J gene is TRBJ2-7, the V gene TRBV12-3 or TRBV12-4, with TRBD1 as a possible D gene (6 bases). V was cut by 6 bases and J by 4 bases, with 13 bases left in between. The CDR3 is 13 residues long. CDR3 protein: CASSWEQGYEQYF. As DNA, the CDR3 is TGTGCCAGCAGCTGGGAACAGGGATACGAGCAGTACTTC.

This clonotype has a count of ten or more. The genes are TRBV20-1 and TRBJ2-1; no reliable D call. The CDR3 covers 14 residues. The V gene lost 2 bases and the J gene lost 6 bases, with 14 bases spanning the gap. CDR1 is DFQATT, CDR2 SNEGSKA, per germline (reference sequence). The CDR3 region is CSARLGNEGNEQFF. CDR3 sequence (DNA): TGCAGTGCTAGACTGGGGAATGAAGGCAATGAGCAGTTCTTC.

This clonotype came up many times. This sequence joins TRBV20-1 and TRBJ2-1; tentatively, D is TRBD2 (6 bases). Germline CDR1 DFQATT, CDR2 SNEGSKA (reference sequence). The V gene lost 0 bases and the J gene lost 8 bases, with 17 bases spanning the gap. There are 15 residues in the CDR3. CDR3 bases: TGCAGTGCTAGAGACTACTTTAAAGCGGGCGATGAGCAGTTCTTC. It encodes CSARDYFKAGDEQFF.

V is TRBV5-1 and J is TRBJ2-1; 10 bases agree with TRBD2. The CDR3 covers 13 residues. In germline, CDR1 is SGHRS, CDR2 YFSETQ. V shed 7 bases, J shed 9 bases, and the junction held 7 bases outside the gene matches. CDR3 amino acids: CASGTSSGSEQFF. CDR3 DNA: TGCGCCAGCGGAACTTCTAGCGGGAGTGAGCAGTTCTTC.

This clonotype was observed a handful of times. The V call is TRBV3-1, the J call TRBJ1-1; TRBD1 might be the D (5 bases). This CDR3 is built from 15 residues. Germline V gene sequence: CDR1 LGHDT, CDR2 YNNKEL (reference sequence). Trimming left V 0 bases short and J 4 bases short, with 12 bases between. The CDR3 DNA reads TGTGCCAGCAGCCAAGAAGGGGTAAGGTTCACTGAAGCTTTCTTT. It yields the protein CASSQEGVRFTEAFF.

The chain uses TRBV5-1 and TRBJ1-5; no definite D call. The length of the CDR3 is 15 residues. Germline loops: CDR1 SGHRS, CDR2 YFSETQ. Trimming cost V 0 bases and J 2 bases, with 9 bases left between them. In DNA, the CDR3 is TGCGCCAGCAGCTTGGGGCCAGCTGGCAATCAGCCCCAGCATTTT. Translating gives CASSLGPAGNQPQHF.

This clonotype was counted many times. The rearrangement links TRBV23-1 to TRBJ2-7; D uncertain. TRBV23-1 falls under the ORF class, with uncertain function. Trimming took 5 bases from V and 7 from J, leaving 15 bases between them. This CDR3 contains 13 residues. CDR3 protein: CASSCTRFFEQYF. The CDR3 coding sequence is TGCGCCAGCAGTTGCACCAGGTTCTTTGAGCAGTACTTC.

This clonotype has only a few counts. The chain has TRBV5-6 and TRBJ1-4, with no clear D. V lost 6 bases to trimming and J lost 4 bases, with 10 bases between them. The CDR3 has 13 amino acids. Germline V gene sequence: CDR1 SGHDT, CDR2 YYEEEE. CDR3 sequence: CASNRGLNEKLFF. The CDR3 DNA reads TGTGCCAGCAACCGAGGGCTTAATGAAAAACTGTTTTTT.

This clonotype appeared a few times. The gene calls are TRBV28 and TRBJ2-2, with D maybe TRBD1 (5 bases). The CDR3 has 18 residues. Germline CDR1 reads MDHEN; CDR2 reads SYDVKM. V lost 2 bases, J lost 7 bases, and 23 bases lay in between. The CDR3, as DNA: TGTGCCAGCAGTTTAAACATTGGGCAGGGCTTAATACACGGGGAGCTGTTTTTT. This gives the protein CASSLNIGQGLIHGELFF.

This clonotype was seen many times. The V call is TRBV27, the J call TRBJ1-5, with D possibly matching TRBD1 (6 bases). The CDR3 length is 14 residues. V dropped 5 bases and J dropped 3 bases, with 11 bases sitting between them. Looked up from germline, CDR1 is MNHEY and CDR2 is SMNVEV (reference sequence). The CDR3 protein is CASSRGQYNQPQHF. The CDR3 DNA reads as TGTGCCAGCAGTCGTGGACAGTACAATCAGCCCCAGCATTTT.

This rearrangement joins TRBV6-1 to TRBJ1-1; D remains unclear. In germline, CDR1 is MNHNS, CDR2 SASEGT. The CDR3 totals 14 residues. Between the trimmed V and J ends, which lost 6 bases and 6 bases, there was a span of 17 bases. In DNA form, the CDR3 reads TGTGCCAGCAGCCACAACTCGGGAGGCTCTGAAGCTTTCTTT. This encodes CASSHNSGGSEAFF.